The entry below gives a single TCR beta chain sequence along with its context. Using immunoSEQ multiplex PCR, the repertoire was profiled, and TCRdb retains in-frame clones only, with some absent. The sample lists tens of thousands of clones, around nine tenths occurring once. V was cut by 0 bases and J by 0 bases, with 7 bases left in between. The CDR3 length is 15 residues. In germline, CDR1 is SGHRS, CDR2 YFSETQ. The data derive from a study of radiotherapy plus CTLA-4 blockade in lung cancer. It was focal radiation plus CTLA-4 blockade with ipilimumab that patients with chemo-refractory metastatic non-small-cell lung cancer received.

The rearrangement joins TRBV5-1 to TRBJ2-1, with no clear D. This specimen was peripheral blood, taken from a patient treated with radiotherapy plus ipilimumab. The origin of this receptor is a human donor with non-small cell lung cancer that progressed on radiotherapy plus ipilimumab. CDR3 in amino acids: CASSLEYSSYNEQFF. The CDR3, as DNA: TGCGCCAGCAGCTTGGAGTACAGCTCCTACAATGAGCAGTTCTTC.